The following is a TCR beta chain sequence with its context. The TCRbeta library incorporated unique molecular identifiers. TCRdb itself ran the PCR reads through MiXCR, one entry per CDR3 protein. Here the sample spans some 490,000 distinct CDR3 sequences, roughly an eighth being singletons. The germline CDR1 and CDR2 sequences are SEHNR and FQNEAQ (reference sequence). The CDR3 runs 12 residues. Trimming left V 3 bases short and J 14 bases short, with 11 bases between. This sample stems from a study of T-cell reconstitution after alpha-beta-depleted transplantation in children. This sequence was found in a human donor who donated a stem cell graft to a child with combined immunodeficiency. The sequenced sample was PBMCs from the stem cell graft donor, obtained from the stem cell graft. The V gene is TRBV7-9, the J gene TRBJ2-6, with unresolved D. DNA for the CDR3: TGTGCCAGCAGCTTTGGCAGTATCTTCCTGACTTTC. Its protein is CASSFGSIFLTF.